The 31 T cell receptor beta chains given below trace back to one sample, sequenced in a study of blood T cells in healthy people across ages (dated by TCRdb to the mid-2010s). Libraries were built with 5' RACE. Instrument on record: Illumina HiSeq 2500. A second roughly 6 to 11 cycle PCR used a sample-barcoded 5' primer and a J-beta primer mix. TCRdb reworked the public reads: Q25 trimming with fastp, MiXCR clone assembly, productive beta chains retained. For every CDR3 protein sequence, its rows merge into one entry that carries the most common genes and DNA. In this sample the table shows more than 600,000 distinct CDR3 sequences, around 25% of which occur a single time. The ten largest clonotypes hold 9.4% of the sample. The sample was also linked to a second study, of T cells of mothers and their children.

Specimen: blood. These receptors originate from a boy younger than 18 in good health.

This clonotype was detected many times. CDR3 coding DNA: TGTGCCAGCAGCCCGAGTGGAGGGACCCAGTACTTC. Its translation: CASSPSGGTQYF. This rearrangement joins TRBV7-9 to TRBJ2-5; weak D call: TRBD2 (5 bases). Germline CDR1 SEHNR, CDR2 FQNEAQ (reference sequence). Trimming left V 5 bases short and J 7 bases short, with 11 bases between. The CDR3 has 12 amino acids.

CDR3 residues: CSAMVGTGFHEQYF. In DNA form, the CDR3 reads TGCAGTGCTATGGTAGGGACAGGGTTCCACGAGCAGTACTTC. The chain is built from TRBV20-1 and TRBJ2-1, with 9 bases matching TRBD1. The J call may be wrong; the DNA end is better matched by TRBJ2-7. This CDR3 has 14 residues. Germline V lookup: CDR1 DFQATT, CDR2 SNEGSKA (reference sequence).

This clonotype was detected a few times. The chain has TRBV4-3 and TRBJ1-2, with D tentatively TRBD1 (6 bases). Trimming removed 1 base from V and 6 bases from J, with 9 bases in between. The CDR3 has 13 amino acids. The V gene's germline CDR1 is LGHNA and CDR2 YSLEER. This chain's CDR3 is CASSQGSGDGYTF. The CDR3 DNA sequence: TGCGCCAGCAGCCAAGGTTCAGGGGATGGCTACACCTTC.

Only a few counts were recorded for this clonotype. The CDR3 reads CASIPPGLAYEQYF. The CDR3 DNA reads TGTGCCAGCATCCCTCCGGGACTAGCGTACGAGCAGTACTTC. The rearrangement links TRBV7-8 to TRBJ2-5; the match to TRBD2 covers 10 bases. The last part of the DNA fits TRBJ2-7 better; the J call may be wrong. CDR1 SGHVS and CDR2 FQNEAQ come from the germline V gene. CDR3 length: 14 residues.

The genes are TRBV6-5 and TRBJ1-1; TRBD1 agrees at 8 bases. With V trimmed by 9 bases and J by 4 bases, 10 bases remained unmatched. This CDR3 has 14 residues. The germline V gene encodes CDR1 MNHEY and CDR2 SVGAGI. The CDR3 reads CASLDRGKGTEAFF. CDR3 in DNA: TGTGCCAGTCTCGACAGGGGAAAAGGCACTGAAGCTTTCTTT.

This clonotype was seen a handful of times. The chain has TRBV6-1 and TRBJ2-2; D is ambiguous. This CDR3 has 14 amino acids. Between the trimmed V and J ends, which lost 2 bases and 7 bases, there was a span of 11 bases. The germline V gene encodes CDR1 MNHNS and CDR2 SASEGT. CDR3 sequence: CASSELIVRGELFF. The CDR3 DNA follows: TGTGCCAGCAGTGAATTAATAGTCCGCGGGGAGCTGTTTTTT.

This clonotype was counted a single time. The V call is TRBV15, the J call TRBJ1-2; D is unresolved. The V gene's germline CDR1 is LNHNV and CDR2 YYDKDF (reference sequence). The CDR3 has 15 residues. V was trimmed by 0 bases and J by 2 bases, leaving 10 bases between them. CDR3 region: CATSRDQRLNYGYTF. The CDR3 DNA sequence: TGTGCCACCAGCAGAGATCAACGCTTGAACTATGGCTACACCTTC.

As concerns this clonotype: A junction end diverges from the germline sequence, so it may reflect a read error. This sequence joins TRBV11-2 and TRBJ1-2; tentatively, D is TRBD1 (6 bases). Germline V CDR1 and CDR2: SGHAT, FQNNGV. The CDR3 loop spans 16 amino acids. In nucleotides, the CDR3 is TGTGCCAGCAGCATAGGACAGTTCCGATCTAACTCTGGCTACACCTTC. Translating gives CASSIGQFRSNSGYTF. Together with reference TRBV11-2 and TRBJ1-2, the CDR3 gives the full variable domain: EAGVAQSPRYKIIEKRQSVAFWCNPISGHATLYWYQQILGQGPKLLIQFQNNGVVDDSQLPKDRFSAERLKGVDSTLKIQPAKLEDSAVYLCASSIGQFRSNSGYTFGSGTRLTVV.

This clonotype was seen a few times. This chain connects TRBV20-1 to TRBJ2-1, with a weak D call TRBD1 (5 bases). V was cut by 3 bases and J by 2 bases, with 11 bases left in between. This CDR3 comprises 14 residues. Germline V lookup: CDR1 DFQATT, CDR2 SNEGSKA (reference sequence). The CDR3 bases are TGCAGTGCTAGCAGGGCAGGGACCTACAATGAGCAGTTCTTC. It translates to CSASRAGTYNEQFF.

This clonotype was observed at least ten times. Compared with germline, one end of the junction differs, possibly owing to a read error. The V and J genes are TRBV5-1 and TRBJ2-5; D may be TRBD2 (5 bases). Germline V gene data show CDR1 as SGHRS and CDR2 as YFSETQ. The CDR3 spans 13 residues. This CDR3 is CASSPRVGETQYF. As DNA, the CDR3 is TGTGCCAGCAGCCCGAGGGTTGGTGAGACCCAGTACTTC.

This chain joins TRBV7-9 and TRBJ2-5; D uncertain. V lost 5 bases to trimming and J lost 2 bases, with 12 bases between them. Germline values: CDR1 SEHNR, CDR2 FQNEAQ (reference sequence). The CDR3 contains 14 residues. CDR3 sequence (DNA): TGTGCCAGCAGCGCCCGCGAGATACAAGAGACCCAGTACTTC. Residues: CASSAREIQETQYF. Full variable domain (missing parts from reference TRBV7-9 and TRBJ2-5): DTGVSQNPRHKITKRGQNVTFRCDPISEHNRLYWYRQTLGQGPEFLTYFQNEAQLEKSRLLSDRFSAERPKGSFSTLEIQRTEQGDSAMYLCASSAREIQETQYFGPGTRLLVL.

The chain carries TRBV15 and TRBJ2-5, with no clear D. The J call could be wrong; TRBJ2-7 is a better fit for the DNA end. Germline CDR1 reads LNHNV; CDR2 reads YYDKDF (reference sequence). The CDR3 is 13 residues long. The CDR3 nucleotides read TGTGCCACCAGCAGAGATCCCAGCGACGAGCAGTACTTC. The encoded protein is CATSRDPSDEQYF.

This clonotype occurred a few times. This chain connects TRBV4-1 to TRBJ2-1, with D perhaps TRBD2 (6 bases). The CDR3 contains 13 residues. Germline lookup yields CDR1 MGHRA and CDR2 YSYEKL. The germline V and J ends were trimmed by 3 bases and 10 bases, with 13 bases remaining between them. CDR3 loop: CASSQVGGREQFF. The CDR3 nucleotides are TGCGCCAGCAGCCAGGTGGGGGGACGGGAGCAGTTCTTC.

The chain recombines TRBV12-3 or TRBV12-4 with TRBJ2-5; possible D gene TRBD1, 6 bases. The tail of the sequence fits TRBJ2-7 better, so the J call may be wrong. The CDR3 is 15 amino acids. This CDR3 is CASSLETGFTYEQYF. CDR3 DNA sequence: TGTGCCAGCAGTCTGGAGACAGGCTTTACCTACGAGCAGTACTTC.

V usage is TRBV12-5 and J usage is TRBJ2-7, with D perhaps matching TRBD2 (5 bases). The CDR3 has 13 residues. Germline V gene data show CDR1 as LGHNT and CDR2 as FRNRAP. The V end was cut by 0 bases, the J end by 5 bases, with 8 bases between. The CDR3 here is CASGLVPGNEQYF. The CDR3 bases are TGTGCTAGTGGTTTGGTACCCGGGAACGAGCAGTACTTC.

This sequence joins TRBV27 and TRBJ1-2; 7 bases agree with TRBD1. The V gene end was trimmed by 5 bases and the J gene end by 7 bases; junction bases not matched to a gene: 7. The length of the CDR3 is 13 residues. Germline V gene lookup returns CDR1 MNHEY and CDR2 SMNVEV (reference sequence). The CDR3 loop reads CASSRTGAVGYTF. The CDR3 DNA follows: TGTGCCAGCAGTCGTACAGGGGCTGTTGGCTACACCTTC.

The sample holds a few counts of this clonotype. The chain recombines TRBV29-1 with TRBJ2-2; possible D gene TRBD2, 9 bases. The germline CDR1 and CDR2 sequences are SQVTM and ANQGSEA. The ends were cut back, 5 bases at V and 3 bases at J, with 22 bases in the middle. CDR3 size: 17 residues. CDR3 bases: TGCAGCGTTTCCGCGGGAGGGAGACAGGGGTACACCGGGGAGCTGTTTTTT. It specifies CSVSAGGRQGYTGELFF.

A few counts support this clonotype. The rearrangement uses TRBV4-1 and TRBJ2-5; D remains unclear. Germline V CDR1 and CDR2: MGHRA, YSYEKL. The CDR3 is made up of 13 amino acids. The V end was cut by 2 bases, the J end by 0 bases, with 4 bases between. The CDR3 DNA follows: TGCGCCAGCAGCCAATGGGACCAAGAGACCCAGTACTTC. It encodes CASSQWDQETQYF.

Only a few counts were recorded for this clonotype. This chain uses TRBV5-1 with TRBJ2-1; D ambiguous. Per the germline V gene, CDR1 is SGHRS and CDR2 is YFSETQ. V shed 0 bases and J shed 5 bases, with 9 bases lying between them. The CDR3 length is 14 residues. CDR3 DNA: TGCGCCAGCAGCTTGGGTCTAGTTAACAATGAGCAGTTCTTC. This encodes CASSLGLVNNEQFF. Drawing the rest from reference TRBV5-1 and TRBJ2-1, the complete variable domain is KAGVTQTPRYLIKTRGQQVTLSCSPISGHRSVSWYQQTPGQGLQFLFEYFSETQRNKGNFPGRFSGRQFSNSRSEMNVSTLELGDSALYLCASSLGLVNNEQFFGPGTRLTVL.

This chain joins TRBV5-1 and TRBJ2-3, with TRBD2 identical over 9 bases. Germline lookup yields CDR1 SGHRS and CDR2 YFSETQ. The trim removed 6 bases at V and 0 bases at J, leaving 8 bases unmatched. This CDR3 has 16 residues. Here the CDR3 reads CASIAGDPKSTDTQYF. CDR3 DNA: TGCGCCAGCATAGCGGGAGACCCCAAAAGCACAGATACGCAGTATTTT.

The rearrangement uses TRBV4-3 and TRBJ2-7; 7 nucleotides match TRBD1. The CDR3 spans 15 residues. Per germline, CDR1 LGHNA and CDR2 YSLEER. J gave up 3 bases and V 0 bases, and 5 bases lay outside the gene matches. The CDR3 DNA follows: TGCGCCAGCAGCCAAGACCCGGACAGGTACTACGAGCAGTACTTC. Its protein is CASSQDPDRYYEQYF.

The rearrangement joins TRBV14 to TRBJ2-7; D remains unclear. From germline, CDR1 is SGHDN and CDR2 FVKESK. V lost 1 base and J lost 4, with 11 bases in between. This CDR3 contains 14 residues. In DNA form, the CDR3 reads TGTGCCAGCAGCCAAGGGTCACCATCTTACGAGCAGTACTTC. Translation: CASSQGSPSYEQYF.

The J gene is TRBJ1-2, the V gene TRBV14; D is possibly TRBD1 (6 bases). The V end lost 2 bases, the J end lost 8 bases, and 18 bases lay between the germline ends. Germline CDR1 and CDR2: SGHDN and FVKESK. The CDR3 has 15 residues. DNA of the CDR3: TGTGCCAGCAGCCAACAGCCCCAACAGGGTAGAGGCTACACCTTC. Translation gives CASSQQPQQGRGYTF.

This clonotype showed up just a few times. The rearrangement uses TRBV2 and TRBJ2-5; D remains ambiguous. V was shortened by 3 bases and J by 5 bases, with 10 bases between the two germline ends. Germline V gene lookup returns CDR1 SNHLY and CDR2 FYNNEI. The CDR3 has 13 amino acids. The CDR3 loop reads CASSEELGETQYF. Written as DNA, the CDR3 is TGTGCCAGCAGTGAGGAACTCGGGGAGACCCAGTACTTC. Together with reference TRBV2 and TRBJ2-5, the CDR3 gives the full variable domain: EPEVTQTPSHQVTQMGQEVILRCVPISNHLYFYWYRQILGQKVEFLVSFYNNEISEKSEIFDDQFSVERPDGSNFTLKIRSTKLEDSAMYFCASSEELGETQYFGPGTRLLVL.

This sequence joins TRBV12-3 or TRBV12-4 and TRBJ2-5; 16 bases align to TRBD2. The assigned J gene may be wrong: the sequence end matches TRBJ2-1 better. The CDR3 runs to 17 residues. The CDR3 sequence is CASSGTSGGASYNEQFF. The DNA of the CDR3 is TGTGCCAGCAGTGGGACTAGCGGGGGGGCGAGTTACAATGAGCAGTTCTTC.

The chain couples TRBV10-3 to TRBJ2-5; TRBD1 or TRBD2 may be the D gene (5 bases each). CDR3 length equals 12 residues. Trimming removed 8 bases at V and 1 base at J, with 8 bases between. Germline assignment: CDR1 ENHRY and CDR2 SYGVKD. CDR3 coding DNA: TGTGCCATCGGGGGTCCCCAAGAGACCCAGTACTTC. Protein: CAIGGPQETQYF.

There are a few counts of this clonotype. The chain recombines TRBV28 with TRBJ2-3, with D hard to call. TRBJ1-5 explains the end of the DNA better; the J call may be wrong. Germline assignment: CDR1 MDHEN and CDR2 SYDVKM. The CDR3 is 16 residues long. In nucleotides, the CDR3 is TGTGCCAGCGGCGCCCTAAGTGGCGGGAGTGGAGATACGCAGCATTTT. This encodes CASGALSGGSGDTQHF.

This CDR3 is CASSQGVNQPQHF. CDR3 sequence (DNA): TGCGCCAGCAGCCAAGGGGTCAATCAGCCCCAGCATTTT. The rearrangement joins TRBV4-1 to TRBJ1-5; unclear D gene. Trimming left V 1 base short and J 3 bases short, with 4 bases between. Germline V lookup: CDR1 MGHRA, CDR2 YSYEKL. This CDR3 region has 13 residues.

V usage is TRBV6-5 and J usage is TRBJ2-1; 11 positions match TRBD2. The CDR3 extends over 16 amino acids. The germline V gene encodes CDR1 MNHEY and CDR2 SVGAGI. Trimming at V came to 0 bases and at J to 7 bases, leaving 5 bases not matched to a gene. CDR3 loop: CASSYSLAGGGNEQFF. The CDR3 coding sequence is TGTGCCAGCAGTTACTCGTTAGCGGGAGGGGGAAATGAGCAGTTCTTC.

This clonotype came up a few times. The V call is TRBV11-3, the J call TRBJ2-5; D might be TRBD1 (5 bases). CDR3 length: 13 residues. Germline V CDR1 and CDR2: SGHNT, YENEEA. Trimming removed 0 bases from V and 7 bases from J, with 9 bases in between. CDR3 nucleotide sequence: TGTGCCAGCAGCTTAGAGGGCCAGGGGACCCAGTACTTC. Amino acids: CASSLEGQGTQYF.

The table lists this clonotype with a few counts. Here the CDR3 omits its conserved ending phenylalanine or tryptophan, so a read error is the likely source. The chain has TRBV28 and TRBJ2-1, with 8 positions matching TRBD2. The CDR3 runs to 15 residues. Germline V CDR1 and CDR2: MDHEN, SYDVKM. Trimming cost V 0 bases and J 9 bases; bases outside gene matches: 7. Here the CDR3 DNA reads TGTGCCAGCAGTTTATGGGGACTAGGCTCGTCTGAGCAGTTCCTC. Protein product: CASSLWGLGSSEQFL.